Presented here are 2 T cell receptor beta chains from one specimen sequenced in a study of OX40 agonist ivuxolimab in advanced cancers. Generated by immunoSEQ multiplex PCR, the TCRdb table keeps only in-frame clones and is missing some. The sample lists nearly 85,000 clones, around 86% occurring once. The starting material was CD4+ or CD8+ T cells sorted from blood, obtained in a trial of the OX40 agonist ivuxolimab. The receptor set was obtained from an adult with an advanced solid tumor such as melanoma, head and neck, liver or kidney cancer.

The chain couples TRBV5-1 to TRBJ1-2; maybe TRBD1 (6 bases). Germline V gene lookup returns CDR1 SGHRS and CDR2 YFSETQ. V lost 0 bases and J 2 bases, leaving 11 bases between the germline ends. The CDR3 consists of 15 residues. The CDR3 is CASSLEGGQNYGYTF. DNA for the CDR3: TGCGCCAGCAGCTTGGAGGGGGGTCAAAACTATGGCTACACCTTC.

J is TRBJ1-3 and V is TRBV6-5; perhaps TRBD1 as D (6 bases). V was shortened by 10 bases and J by 0 bases, with 16 bases between the two germline ends. The germline gives CDR1 MNHEY, CDR2 SVGAGI. The CDR3 has 15 amino acids. The DNA of the CDR3 is TGTGCCACCTCCAGGGGTGGGAGCTCTGGAAACACCATATATTTT. Protein sequence: CATSRGGSSGNTIYF.